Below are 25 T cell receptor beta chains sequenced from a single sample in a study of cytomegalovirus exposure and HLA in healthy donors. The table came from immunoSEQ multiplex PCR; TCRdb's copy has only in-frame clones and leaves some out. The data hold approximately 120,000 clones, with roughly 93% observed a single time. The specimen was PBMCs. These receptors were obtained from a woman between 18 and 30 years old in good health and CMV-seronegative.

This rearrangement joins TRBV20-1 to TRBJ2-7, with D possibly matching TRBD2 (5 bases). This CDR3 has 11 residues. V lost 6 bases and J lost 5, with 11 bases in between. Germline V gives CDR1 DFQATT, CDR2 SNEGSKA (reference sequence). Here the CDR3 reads CSAGVSHEQYF. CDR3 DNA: TGCAGTGCCGGGGTGAGTCACGAGCAGTACTTC.

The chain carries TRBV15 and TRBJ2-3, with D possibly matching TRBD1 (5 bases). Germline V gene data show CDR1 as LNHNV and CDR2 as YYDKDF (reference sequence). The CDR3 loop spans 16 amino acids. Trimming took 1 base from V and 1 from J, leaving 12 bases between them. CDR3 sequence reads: CATSRVRGPRTDTQYF. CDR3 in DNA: TGTGCCACCAGCAGAGTTAGGGGTCCCCGCACAGATACGCAGTATTTT.

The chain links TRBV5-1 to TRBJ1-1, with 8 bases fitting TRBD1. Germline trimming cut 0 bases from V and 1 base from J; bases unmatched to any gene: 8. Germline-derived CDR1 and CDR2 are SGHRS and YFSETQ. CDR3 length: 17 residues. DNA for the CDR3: TGCGCCAGCAGCTTGGGTGTCTCCAGGGGGCCGAACACTGAAGCTTTCTTT. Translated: CASSLGVSRGPNTEAFF.

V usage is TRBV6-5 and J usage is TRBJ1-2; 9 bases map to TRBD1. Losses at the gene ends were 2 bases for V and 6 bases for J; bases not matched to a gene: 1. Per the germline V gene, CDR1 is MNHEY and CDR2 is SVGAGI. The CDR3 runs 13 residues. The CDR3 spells CASSYRTGDGYTF. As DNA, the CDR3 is TGTGCCAGCAGTTACCGGACAGGGGATGGCTACACCTTC.

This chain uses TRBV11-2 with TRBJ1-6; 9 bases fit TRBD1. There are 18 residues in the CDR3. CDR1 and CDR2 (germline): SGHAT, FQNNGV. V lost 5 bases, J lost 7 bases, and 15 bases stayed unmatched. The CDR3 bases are TGTGCCAGCAGCCCCGGACACCCCGGGACAGGGTGGAATTCACCCCTCCACTTT. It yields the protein CASSPGHPGTGWNSPLHF.

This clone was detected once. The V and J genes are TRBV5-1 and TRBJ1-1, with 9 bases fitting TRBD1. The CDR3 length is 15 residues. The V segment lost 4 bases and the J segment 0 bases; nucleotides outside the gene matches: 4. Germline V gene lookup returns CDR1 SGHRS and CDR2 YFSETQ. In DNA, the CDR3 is TGCGCCAGCAGCCCGGGACAGGGCTTGAACACTGAAGCTTTCTTT. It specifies CASSPGQGLNTEAFF.

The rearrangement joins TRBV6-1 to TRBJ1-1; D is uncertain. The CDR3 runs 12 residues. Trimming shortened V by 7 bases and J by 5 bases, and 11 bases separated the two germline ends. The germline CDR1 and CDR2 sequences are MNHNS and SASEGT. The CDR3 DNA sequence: TGTGCCAGCACCGAGGTGTGGACTGAAGCTTTCTTT. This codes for CASTEVWTEAFF.

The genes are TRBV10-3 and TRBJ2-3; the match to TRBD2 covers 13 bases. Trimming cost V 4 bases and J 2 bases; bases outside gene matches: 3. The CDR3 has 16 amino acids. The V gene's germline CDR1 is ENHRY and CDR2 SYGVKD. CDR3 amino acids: CAISVTSGGVTDTQYF. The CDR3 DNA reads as TGTGCCATCAGTGTAACTAGCGGGGGGGTCACAGATACGCAGTATTTT.

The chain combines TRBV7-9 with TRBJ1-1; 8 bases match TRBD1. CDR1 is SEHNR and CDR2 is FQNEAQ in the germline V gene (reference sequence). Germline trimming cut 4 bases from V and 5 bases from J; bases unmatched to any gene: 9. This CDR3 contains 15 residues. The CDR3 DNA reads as TGTGCCAGCAGCTCAAGGACAGGGCGGGGAACTGAAGCTTTCTTT. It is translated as CASSSRTGRGTEAFF.

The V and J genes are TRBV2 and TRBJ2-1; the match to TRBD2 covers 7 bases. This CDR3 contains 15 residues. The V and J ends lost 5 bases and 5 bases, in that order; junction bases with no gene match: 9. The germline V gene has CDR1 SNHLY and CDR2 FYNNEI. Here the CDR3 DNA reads TGTGCCAGCAGTACTAGCGTGCGAGGAAACAATGAGCAGTTCTTC. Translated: CASSTSVRGNNEQFF.

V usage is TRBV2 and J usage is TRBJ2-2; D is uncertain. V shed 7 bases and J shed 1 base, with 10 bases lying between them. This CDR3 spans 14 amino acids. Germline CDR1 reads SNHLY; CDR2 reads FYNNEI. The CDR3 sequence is CASMRQLNTGELFF. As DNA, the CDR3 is TGTGCCAGCATGAGACAATTGAACACCGGGGAGCTGTTTTTT.

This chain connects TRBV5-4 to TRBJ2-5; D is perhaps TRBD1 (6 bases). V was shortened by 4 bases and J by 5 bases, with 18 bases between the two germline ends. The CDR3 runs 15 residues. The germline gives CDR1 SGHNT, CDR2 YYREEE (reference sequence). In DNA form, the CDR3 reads TGTGCCAGCAGCACCGGGAATGGGCAGGGGGAGACCCAGTACTTC. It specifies CASSTGNGQGETQYF. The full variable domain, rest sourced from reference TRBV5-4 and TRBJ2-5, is ETGVTQSPTHLIKTRGQQVTLRCSSQSGHNTVSWYQQALGQGPQFIFQYYREEENGRGNFPPRFSGLQFPNYSSELNVNALELDDSALYLCASSTGNGQGETQYFGPGTRLLVL.

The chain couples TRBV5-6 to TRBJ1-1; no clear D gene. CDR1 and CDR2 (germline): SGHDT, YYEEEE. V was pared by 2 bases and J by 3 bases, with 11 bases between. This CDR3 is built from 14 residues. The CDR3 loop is CASSFRDSDTEAFF. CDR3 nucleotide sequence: TGTGCCAGCAGCTTTCGGGATTCGGACACTGAAGCTTTCTTT.

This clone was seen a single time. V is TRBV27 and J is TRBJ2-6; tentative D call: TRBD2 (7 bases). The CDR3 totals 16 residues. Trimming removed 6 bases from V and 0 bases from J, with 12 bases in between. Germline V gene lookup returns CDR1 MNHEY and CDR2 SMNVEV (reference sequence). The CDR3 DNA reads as TGTGCCAGCAGGAGGGGGGGATCCTCTGGGGCCAACGTCCTGACTTTC. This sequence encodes CASRRGGSSGANVLTF.

DNA for the CDR3: TGTGCCAGCAGCGACAGGGAGGGCAATCAGCCCCAGCATTTT. Its protein is CASSDREGNQPQHF. This rearrangement joins TRBV7-8 to TRBJ1-5; the match to TRBD1 covers 7 bases. The CDR3 is made up of 14 amino acids. Germline CDR1 SGHVS, CDR2 FQNEAQ. Germline trimming cut 5 bases from V and 2 bases from J; bases unmatched to any gene: 3.

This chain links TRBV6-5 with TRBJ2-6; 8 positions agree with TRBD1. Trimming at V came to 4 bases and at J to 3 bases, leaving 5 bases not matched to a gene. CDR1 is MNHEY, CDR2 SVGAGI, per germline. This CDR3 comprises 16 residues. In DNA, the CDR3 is TGTGCCAGCAGTTTCCAGGGGGCGCGTGGGGCCAACGTCCTGACTTTC. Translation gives CASSFQGARGANVLTF.

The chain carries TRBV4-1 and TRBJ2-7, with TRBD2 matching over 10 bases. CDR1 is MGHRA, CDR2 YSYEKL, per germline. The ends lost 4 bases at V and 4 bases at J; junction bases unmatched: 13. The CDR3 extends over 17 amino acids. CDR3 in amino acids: CASSLTTSGGAGYEQYF. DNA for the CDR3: TGCGCCAGCAGCCTGACGACCAGCGGGGGGGCGGGGTACGAGCAGTACTTC.

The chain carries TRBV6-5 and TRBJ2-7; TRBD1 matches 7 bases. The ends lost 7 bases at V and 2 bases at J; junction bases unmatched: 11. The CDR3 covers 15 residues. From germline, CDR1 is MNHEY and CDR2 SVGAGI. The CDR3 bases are TGTGCCAGCACCAAGAGGGGGCGCTCCACCTACGAGCAGTACTTC. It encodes CASTKRGRSTYEQYF.

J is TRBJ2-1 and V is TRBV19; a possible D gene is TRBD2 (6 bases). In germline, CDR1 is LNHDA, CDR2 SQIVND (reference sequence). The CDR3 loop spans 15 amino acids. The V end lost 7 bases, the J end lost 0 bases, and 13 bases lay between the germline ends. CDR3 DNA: TGTGCCAGTAAGGTTGGGGGGTCCTCCTACAATGAGCAGTTCTTC. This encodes CASKVGGSSYNEQFF. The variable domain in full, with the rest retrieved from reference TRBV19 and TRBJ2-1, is DGGITQSPKYLFRKEGQNVTLSCEQNLNHDAMYWYRQDPGQGLRLIYYSQIVNDFQKGDIAEGYSVSREKKESFPLTVTSAQKNPTAFYLCASKVGGSSYNEQFFGPGTRLTVL.

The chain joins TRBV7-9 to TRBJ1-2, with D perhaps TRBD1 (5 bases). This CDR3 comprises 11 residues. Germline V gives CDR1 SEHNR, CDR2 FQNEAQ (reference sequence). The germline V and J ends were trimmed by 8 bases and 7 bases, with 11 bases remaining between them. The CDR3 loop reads CASVGGIGYTF. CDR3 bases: TGTGCCAGCGTCGGGGGAATTGGCTACACCTTC.

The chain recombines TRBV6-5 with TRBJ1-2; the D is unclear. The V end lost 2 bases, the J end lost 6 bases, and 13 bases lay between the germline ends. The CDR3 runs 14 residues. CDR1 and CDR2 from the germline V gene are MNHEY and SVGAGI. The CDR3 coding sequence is TGTGCCAGCAGTTACGAGATTATTCCGGATGGCTACACCTTC. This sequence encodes CASSYEIIPDGYTF.

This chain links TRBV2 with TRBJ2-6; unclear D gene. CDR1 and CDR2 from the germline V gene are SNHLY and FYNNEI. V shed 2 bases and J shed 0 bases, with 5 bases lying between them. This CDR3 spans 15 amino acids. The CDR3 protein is CASSEQFSGANVLTF. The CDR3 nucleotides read TGTGCCAGCAGTGAACAGTTCTCTGGGGCCAACGTCCTGACTTTC.

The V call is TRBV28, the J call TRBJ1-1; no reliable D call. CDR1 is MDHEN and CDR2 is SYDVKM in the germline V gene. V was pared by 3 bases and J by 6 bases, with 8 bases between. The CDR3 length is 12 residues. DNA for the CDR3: TGTGCCAGCAGTTTCGGGATCGCTGAAGCTTTCTTT. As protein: CASSFGIAEAFF.

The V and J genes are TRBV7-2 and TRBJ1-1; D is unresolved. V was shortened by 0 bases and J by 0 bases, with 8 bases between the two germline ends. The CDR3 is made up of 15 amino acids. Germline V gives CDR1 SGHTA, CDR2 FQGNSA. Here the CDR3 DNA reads TGTGCCAGCAGCTTAGCCGCAGTCATGAACACTGAAGCTTTCTTT. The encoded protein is CASSLAAVMNTEAFF.

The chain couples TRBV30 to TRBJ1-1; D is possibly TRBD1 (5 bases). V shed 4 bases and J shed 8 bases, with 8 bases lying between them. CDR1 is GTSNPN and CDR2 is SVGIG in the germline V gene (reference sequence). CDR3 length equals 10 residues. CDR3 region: CAWIGAEAFF. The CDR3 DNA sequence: TGTGCCTGGATAGGGGCCGAAGCTTTCTTT.